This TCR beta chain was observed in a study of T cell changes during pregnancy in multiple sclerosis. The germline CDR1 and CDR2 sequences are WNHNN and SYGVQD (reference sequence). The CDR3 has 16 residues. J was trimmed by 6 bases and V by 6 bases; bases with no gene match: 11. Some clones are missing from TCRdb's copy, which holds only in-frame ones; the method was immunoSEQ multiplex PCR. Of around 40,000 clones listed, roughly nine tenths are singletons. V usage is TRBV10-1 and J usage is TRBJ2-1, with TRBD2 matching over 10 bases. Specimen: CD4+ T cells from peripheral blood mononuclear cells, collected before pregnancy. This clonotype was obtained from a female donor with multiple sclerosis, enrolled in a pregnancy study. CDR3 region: CASRAWSGGVLNEQFF. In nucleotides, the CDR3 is TGCGCCAGCAGAGCATGGAGCGGGGGGGTGCTCAATGAGCAGTTCTTC.